One and the same sample provided the 20 T cell receptor beta chains below, sequenced in a study of cytomegalovirus exposure and HLA in healthy donors. Primers for the PCR totalled 60 Vbeta and 13 Jbeta. Libraries were prepared by immunoSEQ multiplex PCR; TCRdb keeps only in-frame clonotypes and omits some of them. The repertoire holds just over 80,000 clones, under 80% seen once, with 5.5% to 7.5% in the top ten. What was sequenced was PBMCs. These TCRs come from a man aged 18 to 29 in good health and CMV-seropositive.

V usage is TRBV6-6 and J usage is TRBJ2-1, with 8 bases lining up with TRBD1. Losses at the gene ends were 4 bases for V and 10 bases for J; bases not matched to a gene: 6. This CDR3 spans 13 amino acids. CDR1 is MNHNY and CDR2 is SVGAGI in the germline V gene (reference sequence). The CDR3 is CASSWAGGLEQFF. Written as DNA, the CDR3 is TGTGCCAGCAGTTGGGCAGGGGGCTTAGAGCAGTTCTTC.

The chain uses TRBV19 and TRBJ2-1, with D possibly matching TRBD1 (6 bases). The CDR3 is 12 amino acids. V was trimmed by 6 bases and J by 12 bases, leaving 15 bases between them. CDR1 LNHDA and CDR2 SQIVND come from the germline V gene (reference sequence). DNA for the CDR3: TGTGCCAGTAGAGGGGCAGGGGTTATGCAGTTCTTC. This sequence encodes CASRGAGVMQFF.

The V gene is TRBV5-1, the J gene TRBJ2-5, with 11 bases that match TRBD2. The trim removed 7 bases at V and 4 bases at J, leaving 9 bases unmatched. The CDR3 runs to 15 residues. Germline V gene lookup returns CDR1 SGHRS and CDR2 YFSETQ. CDR3 nucleotides: TGCGCCAGCGGCCCGGGACTAGCGGTTGGAGAGACCCAGTACTTC. Its protein product is CASGPGLAVGETQYF.

The chain employs TRBV2 and TRBJ2-3, with TRBD2 matching 11 bases. Germline CDR1 is SNHLY and CDR2 is FYNNEI. This CDR3 region has 16 residues. J gave up 4 bases and V 6 bases, and 9 bases lay outside the gene matches. For the CDR3, the DNA is TGTGCCAGCAGGGACCCACCGGGACTAGCGGCAGATACGCAGTATTTT. It is translated as CASRDPPGLAADTQYF. The full variable domain, rest sourced from reference TRBV2 and TRBJ2-3, is EPEVTQTPSHQVTQMGQEVILRCVPISNHLYFYWYRQILGQKVEFLVSFYNNEISEKSEIFDDQFSVERPDGSNFTLKIRSTKLEDSAMYFCASRDPPGLAADTQYFGPGTRLTVL.

The chain links TRBV4-1 to TRBJ2-3; tentative D call: TRBD1 (5 bases). The V and J ends lost 2 bases and 6 bases respectively, with 15 bases between them. CDR3 length: 15 residues. Germline V CDR1 and CDR2: MGHRA, YSYEKL. The chain's CDR3 is CASSQRGSLRDTQYF. The CDR3 nucleotides read TGCGCCAGCAGCCAAAGGGGTTCCCTCAGGGATACGCAGTATTTT.

In its sample, this clone was seen a few times. V gene TRBV5-4 combines with J gene TRBJ2-1; 9 bases are a match to TRBD2. The V gene's germline CDR1 is SGHNT and CDR2 YYREEE (reference sequence). The CDR3 spans 16 residues. The trim removed 0 bases at V and 4 bases at J, leaving 5 bases unmatched. Here the CDR3 DNA reads TGTGCCAGCAGCTTGGCGCGGCTAGCGGGGTACAATGAGCAGTTCTTC. It translates to CASSLARLAGYNEQFF.

CDR3 DNA sequence: TGTGCCAGCAGCGCAGGGACAGGGAACAATCAGCCCCAGCATTTT. It translates to CASSAGTGNNQPQHF. The genes are TRBV9 and TRBJ1-5, with TRBD1 matching over 9 bases. Germline V gene lookup returns CDR1 SGDLS and CDR2 YYNGEE. V lost 3 bases to trimming and J lost 3 bases; unmatched junction nucleotides: 4. The CDR3 loop spans 15 amino acids.

The chain couples TRBV25-1 to TRBJ2-7; TRBD1 might be the D (5 bases). Looked up from germline, CDR1 is MGHDK and CDR2 is SYGVNS. CDR3 size: 14 residues. V was trimmed by 1 base and J by 2 bases, leaving 9 bases between them. CDR3 sequence reads: CASSESQGPYEQYF. CDR3 bases: TGTGCCAGCAGTGAATCTCAGGGCCCCTACGAGCAGTACTTC.

CDR3 protein: CASSEFGLAGTYEQYF. The CDR3 region has the DNA TGTGCCAGCAGTGAATTCGGACTAGCGGGAACCTACGAGCAGTACTTC. The chain joins TRBV6-1 to TRBJ2-7; 12 bases are shared with TRBD2. Germline V CDR1 and CDR2: MNHNS, SASEGT. V lost 2 bases to trimming and J lost 2 bases; unmatched junction nucleotides: 4. The CDR3 has 16 amino acids.

The chain combines TRBV7-2 with TRBJ1-5; no definite D call. CDR1 and CDR2 from the germline V gene are SGHTA and FQGNSA. There are 13 residues in the CDR3. Trimming removed 2 bases at V and 6 bases at J, with 8 bases between. CDR3 amino acids: CASSLSAGQPQHF. DNA of the CDR3: TGTGCCAGCAGCTTATCGGCGGGTCAGCCCCAGCATTTT. The full variable domain, with the rest looked up from reference TRBV7-2 and TRBJ1-5, is GAGVSQSPSNKVTEKGKDVELRCDPISGHTALYWYRQSLGQGLEFLIYFQGNSAPDKSGLPSDRFSAERTGGSVSTLTIQRTQQEDSAVYLCASSLSAGQPQHFGDGTRLSIL.

The chain carries TRBV29-1 and TRBJ1-1; no definite D call. The germline V gene encodes CDR1 SQVTM and CDR2 ANQGSEA. With 7 bases removed from V and 3 bases from J, the gap between germline ends came to 12 bases. This CDR3 has 12 residues. The chain's CDR3 is CSADLEDTEAFF. CDR3 in DNA: TGCAGCGCCGATCTTGAGGACACTGAAGCTTTCTTT.

The chain joins TRBV6-5 to TRBJ1-3; D is uncertain. There are 14 residues in the CDR3. CDR1 MNHEY and CDR2 SVGAGI come from the germline V gene. Trimming removed 2 bases at V and 0 bases at J, with 5 bases between. CDR3 amino acids: CASSYRSSGNTIYF. CDR3 bases: TGTGCCAGCAGTTACCGGAGCTCTGGAAACACCATATATTTT.

The chain joins TRBV18 to TRBJ1-2; D perhaps matches TRBD1 (6 bases). The V gene's germline CDR1 is KGHSH and CDR2 LQKENI. V shed 0 bases and J shed 5 bases, with 10 bases lying between them. There are 14 residues in the CDR3. As DNA, the CDR3 is TGTGCCAGCTCACCACCGGGGGGGCCATATGGCTACACCTTC. Its protein is CASSPPGGPYGYTF.

The chain recombines TRBV29-1 with TRBJ2-7, with TRBD2 identical over 11 bases. Germline V gene data show CDR1 as SQVTM and CDR2 as ANQGSEA. J gave up 7 bases and V 3 bases, and 8 bases lay outside the gene matches. The CDR3 totals 14 residues. CDR3 in DNA: TGCAGCGTTGATAGCGGGAGGGCCATGGGGGAGCAGTACTTC. It encodes CSVDSGRAMGEQYF.

This chain links TRBV5-8 with TRBJ2-7, with D unclear. The CDR3 consists of 12 residues. V lost 6 bases, J lost 6 bases, and 13 bases lay in between. Germline V CDR1 and CDR2: SGHTS, YDEGEE. This chain's CDR3 is CASKRPPVEQYF. DNA for the CDR3: TGTGCCAGCAAGAGGCCGCCAGTCGAGCAGTACTTC.

The chain has TRBV13 and TRBJ2-1, with TRBD2 matching over 11 bases. The germline V gene has CDR1 PRHDT and CDR2 FYEKMQ (reference sequence). J gave up 9 bases and V 5 bases, and 6 bases lay outside the gene matches. The length of the CDR3 is 14 residues. CDR3 in amino acids: CASSPTSGRAEQFF. The CDR3 DNA reads as TGTGCCAGCAGCCCCACTAGCGGGAGAGCTGAGCAGTTCTTC.

This chain connects TRBV15 to TRBJ1-2; D not certain. Germline-derived CDR1 and CDR2 are LNHNV and YYDKDF (reference sequence). V lost 0 bases and J 8 bases, leaving 13 bases between the germline ends. The CDR3 runs 14 residues. The CDR3 bases are TGTGCCACCAGCAGAGATCTGGCGCGAGGGGGCTACACCTTC. It specifies CATSRDLARGGYTF.

The chain recombines TRBV6-1 with TRBJ2-3, with 10 nucleotides matching TRBD2. The germline gives CDR1 MNHNS, CDR2 SASEGT. The V and J ends lost 6 bases and 5 bases, in that order; junction bases with no gene match: 8. The CDR3 is made up of 15 amino acids. The CDR3 reads CASRPTSGIRDTQYF. DNA of the CDR3: TGTGCCAGCAGACCAACTAGCGGGATCAGAGATACGCAGTATTTT.

The rearrangement uses TRBV7-8 and TRBJ2-7, with 11 positions matching TRBD2. CDR3 length: 15 amino acids. With 8 bases clipped from V and 2 bases from J, the junction kept 8 bases outside the gene matches. The germline V gene encodes CDR1 SGHVS and CDR2 FQNEAQ. The CDR3 sequence is CASGDSGRATYEQYF. In DNA form, the CDR3 reads TGTGCCAGCGGGGATAGCGGGAGGGCGACCTACGAGCAGTACTTC.

About this clone: Since no conserved phenylalanine or tryptophan closes the CDR3, a read error is the likely cause. The V and J genes are TRBV2 and TRBJ2-7; 8 bases line up with TRBD1. Germline CDR1 SNHLY, CDR2 FYNNEI. V trimming: 6 bases; J trimming: 4 bases; junction bases outside the gene matches: 8. CDR3 length: 14 amino acids. CDR3 in DNA: TGTGCCAGCAGGTTGGGACAGGTGTCTTACGAGCAGTACCTC. This encodes CASRLGQVSYEQYL.